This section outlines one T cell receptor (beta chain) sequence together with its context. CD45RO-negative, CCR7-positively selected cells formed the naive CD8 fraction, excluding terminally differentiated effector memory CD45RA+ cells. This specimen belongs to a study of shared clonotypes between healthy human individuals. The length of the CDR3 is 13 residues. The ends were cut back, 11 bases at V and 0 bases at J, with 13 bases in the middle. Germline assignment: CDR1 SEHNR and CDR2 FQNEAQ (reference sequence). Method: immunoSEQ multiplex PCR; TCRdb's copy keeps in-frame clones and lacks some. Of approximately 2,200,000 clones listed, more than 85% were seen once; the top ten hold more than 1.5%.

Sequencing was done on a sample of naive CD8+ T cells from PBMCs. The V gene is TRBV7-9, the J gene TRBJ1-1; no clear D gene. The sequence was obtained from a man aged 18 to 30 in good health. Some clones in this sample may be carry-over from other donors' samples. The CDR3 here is CADGREVNTEAFF. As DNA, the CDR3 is TGTGCCGACGGCCGGGAGGTGAACACTGAAGCTTTCTTT.